This TCR beta chain was identified during a study of shared T cell receptors in the human thymus. The CDR3 extends over 17 amino acids. Trimming removed 5 bases from V and 0 bases from J; junction bases left unmatched: 14. The germline CDR1 and CDR2 sequences are SQVTM and ANQGSEA. Some clones are missing from TCRdb's copy, which holds only in-frame ones; the method was immunoSEQ multiplex PCR. Here the sample spans hundreds of thousands of clones, 87% being singletons. These same records also appear under a second study, on human thymus T cells.

The sample comprised thymocytes. The TCR originated in a boy less than two years old with a congenital heart defect. The gene calls are TRBV29-1 and TRBJ2-3; the match to TRBD2 covers 7 bases. The CDR3 region has the DNA TGCAGCGTTAAGTCCGTCTTAGCGGGCCTTAGCACAGATACGCAGTATTTT. This sequence encodes CSVKSVLAGLSTDTQYF.